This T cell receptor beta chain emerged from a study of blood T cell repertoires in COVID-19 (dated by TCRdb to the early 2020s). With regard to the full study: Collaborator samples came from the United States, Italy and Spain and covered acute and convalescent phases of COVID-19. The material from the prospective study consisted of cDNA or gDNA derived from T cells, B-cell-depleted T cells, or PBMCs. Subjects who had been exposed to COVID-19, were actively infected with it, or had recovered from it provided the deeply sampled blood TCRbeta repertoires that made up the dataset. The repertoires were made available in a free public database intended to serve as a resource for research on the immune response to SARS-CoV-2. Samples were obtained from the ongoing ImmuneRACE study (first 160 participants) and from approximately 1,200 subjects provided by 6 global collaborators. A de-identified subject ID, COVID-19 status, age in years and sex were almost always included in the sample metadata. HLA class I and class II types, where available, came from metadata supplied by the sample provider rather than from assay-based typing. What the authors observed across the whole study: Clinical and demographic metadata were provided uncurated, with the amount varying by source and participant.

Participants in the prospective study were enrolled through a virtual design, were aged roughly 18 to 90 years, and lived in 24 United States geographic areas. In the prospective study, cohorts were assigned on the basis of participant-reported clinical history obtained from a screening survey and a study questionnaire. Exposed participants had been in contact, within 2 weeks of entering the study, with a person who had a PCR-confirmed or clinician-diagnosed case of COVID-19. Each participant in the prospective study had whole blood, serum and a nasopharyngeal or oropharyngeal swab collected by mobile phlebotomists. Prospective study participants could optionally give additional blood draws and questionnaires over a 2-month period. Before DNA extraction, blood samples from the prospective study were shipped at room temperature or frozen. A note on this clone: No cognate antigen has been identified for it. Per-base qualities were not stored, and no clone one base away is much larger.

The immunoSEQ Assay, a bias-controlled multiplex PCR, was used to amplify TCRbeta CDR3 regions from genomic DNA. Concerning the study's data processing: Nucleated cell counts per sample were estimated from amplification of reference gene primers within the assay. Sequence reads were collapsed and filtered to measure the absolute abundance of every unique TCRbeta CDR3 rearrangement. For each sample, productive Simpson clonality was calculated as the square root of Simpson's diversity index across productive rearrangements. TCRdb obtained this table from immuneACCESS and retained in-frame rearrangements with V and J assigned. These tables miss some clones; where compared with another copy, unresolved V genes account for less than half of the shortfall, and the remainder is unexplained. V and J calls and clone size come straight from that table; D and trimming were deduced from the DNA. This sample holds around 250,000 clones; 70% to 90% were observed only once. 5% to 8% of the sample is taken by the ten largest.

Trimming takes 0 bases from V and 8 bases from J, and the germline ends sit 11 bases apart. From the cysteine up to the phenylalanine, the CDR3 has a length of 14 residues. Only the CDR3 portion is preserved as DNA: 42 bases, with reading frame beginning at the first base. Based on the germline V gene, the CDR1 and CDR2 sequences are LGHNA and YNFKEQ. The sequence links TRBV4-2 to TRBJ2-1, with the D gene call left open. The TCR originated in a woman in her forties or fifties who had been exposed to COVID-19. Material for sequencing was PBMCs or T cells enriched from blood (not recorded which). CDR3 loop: CASSQELRLDEQFF. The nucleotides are TGTGCCAGCAGCCAAGAACTTCGGTTAGATGAGCAGTTCTTC.